Below, 31 T cell receptor beta chains from the same sample are listed, as sequenced in a study of T cell responses to AZD1222 COVID-19 vaccine. Profiled with immunoSEQ multiplex PCR; TCRdb holds only in-frame clones, not every one. The table includes some 150,000 clones, more than 85% detected once. Sequencing used peripheral blood, obtained after recovery from COVID-19. These receptors came from an adult who had recovered from COVID-19.

The J gene is TRBJ2-2, the V gene TRBV12-3 or TRBV12-4; D ambiguous. V was clipped by 6 bases and J by 1 base, with 3 bases between them. This CDR3 comprises 12 residues. The CDR3 DNA reads as TGTGCCAGCAGGGAGAACACCGGGGAGCTGTTTTTT. Its translation is CASRENTGELFF.

This clone was observed once. The chain employs TRBV7-9 and TRBJ1-1; 7 bases align to TRBD1. Germline CDR1 and CDR2: SEHNR and FQNEAQ (reference sequence). This CDR3 region has 12 residues. The J segment lost 10 bases and the V segment lost 5 bases, leaving 7 bases of the junction unmatched. The CDR3: CASSAEGAVAFF. CDR3 DNA: TGTGCCAGCAGCGCCGAGGGGGCGGTAGCTTTCTTT.

On this clone: The sample contains more than one DNA sequence encoding this CDR3. This rearrangement joins TRBV6-1 to TRBJ1-5; D ambiguous. The ends were cut back, 2 bases at V and 7 bases at J, with 9 bases in the middle. The CDR3 loop spans 13 amino acids. The V gene's germline CDR1 is MNHNS and CDR2 SASEGT. The CDR3 region is CASSESGNQPQHF. CDR3 nucleotide sequence: TGTGCCAGCAGTGAATCCGGGAACCAGCCCCAGCATTTT.

This chain connects TRBV5-1 to TRBJ1-4; D unresolved. This CDR3 is built from 13 residues. From germline, CDR1 is SGHRS and CDR2 YFSETQ. V was clipped by 0 bases and J by 5 bases, with 5 bases between them. The CDR3 spells CASSLGTNEKLFF. The CDR3 DNA reads as TGCGCCAGCAGCTTGGGGACGAATGAAAAACTGTTTTTT.

This chain uses TRBV12-3 or TRBV12-4 with TRBJ1-2; D unresolved. The CDR3 runs to 12 residues. V lost 5 bases, J lost 9 bases, and 13 bases lay in between. This CDR3 is CASSKGRGSYTF. The CDR3 DNA is TGTGCCAGCAGTAAGGGCCGAGGGAGCTACACCTTC.

The CDR3 DNA is TGTGCCAGCAGTACGACAGGGGGAGGAGGCTACACCTTC. The encoded protein is CASSTTGGGGYTF. V usage is TRBV2 and J usage is TRBJ1-2; 9 nucleotides match TRBD1. Germline V gene data show CDR1 as SNHLY and CDR2 as FYNNEI. The junction had 6 bases not matched to a gene; V was cut back by 5 bases and J by 8 bases. The CDR3 contains 13 residues.

This chain links TRBV6-5 with TRBJ2-7; 7 bases are shared with TRBD1. This CDR3 is 14 amino acids long. From germline, CDR1 is MNHEY and CDR2 SVGAGI. Trimming cost V 0 bases and J 5 bases; bases outside gene matches: 4. The CDR3 coding sequence is TGTGCCAGCAGTTACTCTACAGGGGCCAACGAGCAGTACTTC. Translation gives CASSYSTGANEQYF.

In its sample, this clone was seen once. The chain joins TRBV5-4 to TRBJ2-3, with 8 bases fitting TRBD2. Per germline, CDR1 SGHNT and CDR2 YYREEE (reference sequence). The CDR3 length is 16 residues. The J segment lost 5 bases and the V segment lost 0 bases, leaving 8 bases of the junction unmatched. CDR3 residues: CASSLDRAGVVDTQYF. Here the CDR3 DNA reads TGTGCCAGCAGCTTGGATCGAGCGGGAGTGGTAGATACGCAGTATTTT.

The chain carries TRBV27 and TRBJ2-3; D may match TRBD1 or TRBD2 (6 bases each). The CDR3 length is 15 residues. Germline V gives CDR1 MNHEY, CDR2 SMNVEV (reference sequence). V lost 4 bases, J lost 6 bases, and 17 bases lay in between. The chain's CDR3 is CASSWGQGGVDTQYF. The CDR3 region has the DNA TGTGCCAGCAGTTGGGGACAAGGAGGGGTTGATACGCAGTATTTT.

The V and J genes are TRBV18 and TRBJ2-7; D gene unclear. CDR1 is KGHSH and CDR2 is LQKENI in the germline V gene. CDR3 length: 14 residues. V dropped 1 base and J dropped 0 bases, with 7 bases sitting between them. CDR3 loop: CASSPLPGSYEQYF. The CDR3 region has the DNA TGTGCCAGCTCACCACTTCCCGGCTCCTACGAGCAGTACTTC.

This chain connects TRBV3-1 (or the pseudogene TRBV3-2) to TRBJ2-2, with 9 bases that match TRBD1. Losses at the gene ends were 3 bases for V and 2 bases for J; bases not matched to a gene: 13. Germline CDR1 is LGHDT and CDR2 is YNNKEL (reference sequence). This CDR3 comprises 19 residues. CDR3 coding DNA: TGTGCCAGCAGCCATAGCCTTGTACAGGGGGCGCGTAACACCGGGGAGCTGTTTTTT. Its translation is CASSHSLVQGARNTGELFF.

The chain is built from TRBV4-2 and TRBJ1-1; D ambiguous. Germline V lookup: CDR1 LGHNA, CDR2 YNFKEQ. CDR3 length: 11 residues. Trimming took 6 bases from V and 2 from J, leaving 4 bases between them. The CDR3 region has the DNA TGTGCCAGCAGTTCCAACACTGAAGCTTTCTTT. Its protein product is CASSSNTEAFF.

The chain has TRBV7-3 and TRBJ1-1; 7 bases line up with TRBD1. The ends lost 5 bases at V and 4 bases at J; junction bases unmatched: 13. The CDR3 loop spans 16 amino acids. The germline CDR1 and CDR2 sequences are SGHTA and FQGTGA. The CDR3 sequence: CASSPAGGVPATEAFF. As DNA, the CDR3 is TGTGCCAGCAGCCCCGCAGGGGGGGTACCGGCCACTGAAGCTTTCTTT. The full variable domain, its missing parts supplied by reference TRBV7-3 and TRBJ1-1, is GAGVSQTPSNKVTEKGKYVELRCDPISGHTALYWYRQSLGQGPEFLIYFQGTGAADDSGLPNDRFFAVRPEGSVSTLKIQRTERGDSAVYLCASSPAGGVPATEAFFGQGTRLTVV.

The genes are TRBV7-3 and TRBJ2-2; 8 bases are a match to TRBD1. CDR1 and CDR2 (germline): SGHTA, FQGTGA. CDR3 length: 16 residues. Trimming removed 5 bases from V and 4 bases from J; junction bases left unmatched: 9. The chain's CDR3 is CASSLFDRGTTGELFF. The CDR3 nucleotides read TGTGCCAGCAGCCTCTTCGACAGGGGCACCACCGGGGAGCTGTTTTTT.

The chain has TRBV23-1 and TRBJ2-5; weak D call: TRBD1 (5 bases). TRBV23-1 is flagged as an ORF with uncertain function. The CDR3 has 16 amino acids. V was shortened by 2 bases and J by 2 bases, with 15 bases between the two germline ends. The CDR3 DNA reads TGCGCCAGCAGTCAAACTTGGCGGACACAGCAAGAGACCCAGTACTTC. Protein product: CASSQTWRTQQETQYF.

This clone has more than one count but fewer than ten. This chain connects TRBV7-9 to TRBJ2-5; no firm D call. The CDR3 covers 14 residues. With 4 bases removed from V and 5 bases from J, the gap between germline ends came to 14 bases. Per germline, CDR1 SEHNR and CDR2 FQNEAQ (reference sequence). CDR3 nucleotide sequence: TGTGCCAGCAGCTCCAACTTAGCCGGGGAGACCCAGTACTTC. Amino acids: CASSSNLAGETQYF.

CDR3 DNA: TGTGCCAGCAGCCTGGGGGAGGGTACGCAGTATTTT. Amino acids: CASSLGEGTQYF. This chain uses TRBV7-9 with TRBJ2-3, with TRBD2 identical over 7 bases. J was trimmed by 8 bases and V by 5 bases; bases with no gene match: 4. The CDR3 is 12 amino acids. Germline assignment: CDR1 SEHNR and CDR2 FQNEAQ (reference sequence). The full variable domain, its missing parts supplied by reference TRBV7-9 and TRBJ2-3, is DTGVSQNPRHKITKRGQNVTFRCDPISEHNRLYWYRQTLGQGPEFLTYFQNEAQLEKSRLLSDRFSAERPKGSFSTLEIQRTEQGDSAMYLCASSLGEGTQYFGPGTRLTVL.

The chain recombines TRBV7-2 with TRBJ1-4, with D perhaps matching TRBD1 (5 bases). Trimming removed 2 bases from V and 8 bases from J, with 18 bases in between. The CDR3 is made up of 16 amino acids. In germline, CDR1 is SGHTA, CDR2 FQGNSA. The CDR3 DNA is TGTGCCAGCAGCTTAAATTCGGACATACGGAGGGAAAAACTGTTTTTT. This sequence encodes CASSLNSDIRREKLFF.

The chain combines TRBV19 with TRBJ1-2, with 10 bases identical to TRBD1. Germline CDR1 is LNHDA and CDR2 is SQIVND (reference sequence). The CDR3 totals 15 residues. Trimming cost V 1 base and J 7 bases; bases outside gene matches: 6. The CDR3 region is CASSIAGTGVFGYTF. The DNA of the CDR3 is TGTGCCAGTAGTATAGCGGGGACAGGGGTCTTTGGCTACACCTTC. Full variable domain (outside the CDR3, taken from reference TRBV19 and TRBJ1-2): DGGITQSPKYLFRKEGQNVTLSCEQNLNHDAMYWYRQDPGQGLRLIYYSQIVNDFQKGDIAEGYSVSREKKESFPLTVTSAQKNPTAFYLCASSIAGTGVFGYTFGSGTRLTVV.

The chain joins TRBV18 to TRBJ1-4; D call uncertain. Trimming left V 3 bases short and J 4 bases short, with 9 bases between. CDR3 length: 14 amino acids. The germline CDR1 and CDR2 sequences are KGHSH and LQKENI. CDR3 sequence: CASSPAGGNEKLFF. Written as DNA, the CDR3 is TGTGCCAGCTCACCCGCAGGTGGTAATGAAAAACTGTTTTTT.

The rearrangement links TRBV4-1 to TRBJ2-7; 10 bases are shared with TRBD2. Germline lookup yields CDR1 MGHRA and CDR2 YSYEKL. Losses at the gene ends were 3 bases for V and 6 bases for J; bases not matched to a gene: 11. The CDR3 runs to 16 residues. The CDR3 DNA reads TGCGCCAGCAGCCAGGAACTAGCGGGACACCCCTTCGAGCAGTACTTC. This gives the protein CASSQELAGHPFEQYF.

The chain employs TRBV19 and TRBJ1-2; the D is unclear. This CDR3 is 13 amino acids long. V was pared by 5 bases and J by 4 bases, with 11 bases between. Germline CDR1 LNHDA, CDR2 SQIVND (reference sequence). The CDR3 region has the DNA TGTGCCAGTAGTCCAAAAGACACCTATGGCTACACCTTC. The encoded protein is CASSPKDTYGYTF.

This clone was recorded a few times. This CDR3 is CASSPHHPGELFF. For the CDR3, the DNA is TGTGCCAGCAGTCCCCACCACCCCGGGGAGCTGTTTTTT. The chain recombines TRBV28 with TRBJ2-2, with no clear D. V was pared by 5 bases and J by 6 bases, with 10 bases between. Germline V gene data show CDR1 as MDHEN and CDR2 as SYDVKM. The CDR3 runs 13 residues.

The chain combines TRBV28 with TRBJ1-5, with D uncertain. Germline V gives CDR1 MDHEN, CDR2 SYDVKM. Trimming took off 1 base at V and 5 bases at J, with 3 bases between the two ends. The CDR3 consists of 12 residues. CDR3 amino acids: CASSLFDQPQHF. In DNA, the CDR3 is TGTGCCAGCAGTTTATTTGATCAGCCCCAGCATTTT.

The genes are TRBV25-1 and TRBJ1-2; 9 bases agree with TRBD1. CDR3 size: 15 residues. Germline CDR1 reads MGHDK; CDR2 reads SYGVNS. The J segment lost 8 bases and the V segment lost 4 bases, leaving 11 bases of the junction unmatched. The CDR3 DNA reads as TGTGCCAGCAGTGGTTCCGGGACAGGGACTCGGGGCTACACCTTC. Its translation is CASSGSGTGTRGYTF.

The table lists this clone with a count of one. In DNA form, the CDR3 reads TGTGCCAGCAGCCTATCCCTAGCGGCGCCACGGCAGTACTTC. Amino acids: CASSLSLAAPRQYF. V is TRBV9 and J is TRBJ2-7, with 7 bases identical to TRBD2. The junction had 13 bases not matched to a gene; V was cut back by 4 bases and J by 9 bases. There are 14 residues in the CDR3. CDR1 is SGDLS and CDR2 is YYNGEE in the germline V gene.

The CDR3 region has the DNA TGTGCCAGCAGTACCACAGGAGCAACTAATGAAAAACTGTTTTTT. Translating gives CASSTTGATNEKLFF. V is TRBV7-6 and J is TRBJ1-4; D is perhaps TRBD1 (5 bases). V was pared by 6 bases and J by 0 bases, with 11 bases between. In germline, CDR1 is SGHVS, CDR2 FNYEAQ. The CDR3 loop spans 15 amino acids.

The chain carries TRBV5-4 and TRBJ1-2; D ambiguous. V dropped 1 base and J dropped 7 bases, with 8 bases sitting between them. This CDR3 has 12 residues. Germline values: CDR1 SGHNT, CDR2 YYREEE (reference sequence). CDR3 bases: TGTGCCAGCAGCTTGCCAGGCGGTGGCTACACCTTC. This encodes CASSLPGGGYTF. Variable domain in full (rest from reference TRBV5-4 and TRBJ1-2): ETGVTQSPTHLIKTRGQQVTLRCSSQSGHNTVSWYQQALGQGPQFIFQYYREEENGRGNFPPRFSGLQFPNYSSELNVNALELDDSALYLCASSLPGGGYTFGSGTRLTVV.

The chain is built from TRBV20-1 and TRBJ2-1; no firm D call. This CDR3 has 14 residues. The V gene lost 3 bases and the J gene lost 0 bases, with 9 bases spanning the gap. Germline lookup yields CDR1 DFQATT and CDR2 SNEGSKA (reference sequence). The CDR3 here is CSASNGNSYNEQFF. DNA for the CDR3: TGCAGTGCTAGTAACGGTAACTCCTACAATGAGCAGTTCTTC.

The table lists this clone with a few counts. The chain has TRBV2 and TRBJ1-1, with D perhaps matching TRBD1 (6 bases). This CDR3 is built from 15 residues. Trimming stripped 6 bases from V and 1 base from J, with 15 bases between. Germline loops: CDR1 SNHLY, CDR2 FYNNEI. The CDR3 coding sequence is TGTGCCAGCAGGGAGACGGGGGGCGGGAACACTGAAGCTTTCTTT. It translates to CASRETGGGNTEAFF.

CDR3 amino acids: CASSFDRGRSYEQYF. CDR3 nucleotides: TGCGCCAGCAGCTTTGACAGGGGGCGATCCTACGAGCAGTACTTC. The rearrangement uses TRBV4-1 and TRBJ2-7, with TRBD1 identical over 10 bases. CDR3 length: 15 amino acids. Trimming cost V 5 bases and J 1 base; bases outside gene matches: 5. The V gene's germline CDR1 is MGHRA and CDR2 YSYEKL.